One sample yielded the 12 T cell receptor beta chains listed below, sequenced in a study of blood T cell repertoires in COVID-19. Profiled with immunoSEQ multiplex PCR; TCRdb holds only in-frame clones, not every one. This table has 50,000 to 80,000 clones, more than 75% appearing once. The specimen was PBMCs or T cells enriched from blood (not recorded which). These receptors all come from a woman aged 40 to 50 who had recovered from COVID-19.

The V and J genes are TRBV5-6 and TRBJ2-3, with 11 bases that match TRBD2. The V segment lost 3 bases and the J segment 5 bases; nucleotides outside the gene matches: 5. The CDR3 is 15 residues long. The germline gives CDR1 SGHDT, CDR2 YYEEEE. The CDR3 bases are TGTGCCAGCAGCTCCAGACTAGCGGGGTTAGATACGCAGTATTTT. This sequence encodes CASSSRLAGLDTQYF.

The chain carries TRBV5-1 and TRBJ1-1, with TRBD1 identical over 8 bases. The CDR3 loop spans 16 amino acids. CDR1 is SGHRS and CDR2 is YFSETQ in the germline V gene. V shed 4 bases, J shed 0 bases, and the junction held 8 bases outside the gene matches. The CDR3 is CASSAPSGQVNTEAFF. The CDR3 nucleotides are TGCGCCAGCAGCGCTCCCTCGGGACAGGTGAACACTGAAGCTTTCTTT.

This clone occurred once. The chain has TRBV5-4 and TRBJ2-5, with 8 bases lining up with TRBD1. CDR1 is SGHNT, CDR2 YYREEE, per germline (reference sequence). The V segment lost 2 bases and the J segment 4 bases; nucleotides outside the gene matches: 7. This CDR3 contains 15 residues. The CDR3 nucleotides are TGTGCCAGCAGCTTTGTGGACAGGGAGCGAGAGACCCAGTACTTC. This gives the protein CASSFVDRERETQYF.

The chain uses TRBV19 and TRBJ1-1, with D unclear. The CDR3 has 13 residues. Trimming shortened V by 1 base and J by 4 bases, and 7 bases separated the two germline ends. CDR1 LNHDA and CDR2 SQIVND come from the germline V gene (reference sequence). In DNA form, the CDR3 reads TGTGCCAGTAGTATAGGCGTTACCACTGAAGCTTTCTTT. It yields the protein CASSIGVTTEAFF. Using reference TRBV19 and TRBJ1-1 for the parts outside the CDR3, the full variable domain is DGGITQSPKYLFRKEGQNVTLSCEQNLNHDAMYWYRQDPGQGLRLIYYSQIVNDFQKGDIAEGYSVSREKKESFPLTVTSAQKNPTAFYLCASSIGVTTEAFFGQGTRLTVV.

The chain has TRBV7-2 and TRBJ1-5; D gene uncertain. V was clipped by 3 bases and J by 0 bases, with 9 bases between them. This CDR3 comprises 15 residues. Germline CDR1 reads SGHTA; CDR2 reads FQGNSA. CDR3: CASSFRADSNQPQHF. In DNA, the CDR3 is TGTGCCAGCAGCTTTAGAGCGGATAGCAATCAGCCCCAGCATTTT.

The DNA of the CDR3 is TGTGCCAGCAGCTTGGCCGGGCGGGGTATGAGAGATACGCAGTATTTT. It translates to CASSLAGRGMRDTQYF. The rearrangement joins TRBV5-6 to TRBJ2-3; tentative D call: TRBD2 (6 bases). Germline assignment: CDR1 SGHDT and CDR2 YYEEEE. V was clipped by 0 bases and J by 5 bases, with 16 bases between them. The CDR3 has 16 residues. The full variable domain, with the rest looked up from reference TRBV5-6 and TRBJ2-3, is DAGVTQSPTHLIKTRGQQVTLRCSPKSGHDTVSWYQQALGQGPQFIFQYYEEEERQRGNFPDRFSGHQFPNYSSELNVNALLLGDSALYLCASSLAGRGMRDTQYFGPGTRLTVL.

This clone was found a few times. The chain links TRBV4-2 to TRBJ1-1, with 11 positions matching TRBD1. The CDR3 extends over 17 amino acids. CDR1 is LGHNA, CDR2 YNFKEQ, per germline. After removal of 2 bases from V and 0 bases from J, the junction contained 5 bases not matched to a gene. CDR3 coding DNA: TGTGCCAGCAGCCAACGAGGACAGGGGGCGCTGAACACTGAAGCTTTCTTT. It codes for CASSQRGQGALNTEAFF.

The chain is built from TRBV7-9 and TRBJ2-7; D might be TRBD1 (5 bases). Germline V gene lookup returns CDR1 SEHNR and CDR2 FQNEAQ (reference sequence). V dropped 2 bases and J dropped 2 bases, with 10 bases sitting between them. The CDR3 is 14 amino acids. The CDR3: CASSLSGRAYEQYF. In nucleotides, the CDR3 is TGTGCCAGCAGCTTATCGGGCAGGGCCTACGAGCAGTACTTC.

The genes are TRBV15 and TRBJ2-7; TRBD2 might be the D (6 bases). The V end was cut by 0 bases, the J end by 3 bases, with 12 bases between. Germline V lookup: CDR1 LNHNV, CDR2 YYDKDF (reference sequence). This CDR3 contains 15 residues. This CDR3 reads CATSRDWGDFYEQYF. The CDR3 DNA reads as TGTGCCACCAGCAGAGATTGGGGGGACTTCTACGAGCAGTACTTC.

The rearrangement joins TRBV2 to TRBJ2-7, with D maybe TRBD1 (6 bases). The CDR3 spans 12 residues. The V gene lost 7 bases and the J gene lost 5 bases, with 12 bases spanning the gap. CDR1 and CDR2 (germline): SNHLY, FYNNEI. CDR3 sequence (DNA): TGTGCCAGCATCCGGGACAACCACGAGCAGTACTTC. Its translation: CASIRDNHEQYF. Filled out from reference TRBV2 and TRBJ2-7, the complete variable domain reads EPEVTQTPSHQVTQMGQEVILRCVPISNHLYFYWYRQILGQKVEFLVSFYNNEISEKSEIFDDQFSVERPDGSNFTLKIRSTKLEDSAMYFCASIRDNHEQYFGPGTRLTVT.

The rearrangement links TRBV19 to TRBJ1-1; TRBD1 agrees at 7 bases. Germline lookup yields CDR1 LNHDA and CDR2 SQIVND (reference sequence). This CDR3 contains 15 residues. V dropped 6 bases and J dropped 0; count of bases not matched to a gene: 7. CDR3 sequence (DNA): TGTGCCAGTAGACCAAGGACAGGTCTGAACACTGAAGCTTTCTTT. Protein product: CASRPRTGLNTEAFF.

The V gene is TRBV5-1, the J gene TRBJ1-3; 7 bases are shared with TRBD1. CDR3 length equals 16 residues. Looked up from germline, CDR1 is SGHRS and CDR2 is YFSETQ. J gave up 0 bases and V 0 bases, and 3 bases lay outside the gene matches. The CDR3 sequence is CASSLEGDSSGNTIYF. The CDR3 bases are TGCGCCAGCAGCTTGGAGGGGGACAGCTCTGGAAACACCATATATTTT.